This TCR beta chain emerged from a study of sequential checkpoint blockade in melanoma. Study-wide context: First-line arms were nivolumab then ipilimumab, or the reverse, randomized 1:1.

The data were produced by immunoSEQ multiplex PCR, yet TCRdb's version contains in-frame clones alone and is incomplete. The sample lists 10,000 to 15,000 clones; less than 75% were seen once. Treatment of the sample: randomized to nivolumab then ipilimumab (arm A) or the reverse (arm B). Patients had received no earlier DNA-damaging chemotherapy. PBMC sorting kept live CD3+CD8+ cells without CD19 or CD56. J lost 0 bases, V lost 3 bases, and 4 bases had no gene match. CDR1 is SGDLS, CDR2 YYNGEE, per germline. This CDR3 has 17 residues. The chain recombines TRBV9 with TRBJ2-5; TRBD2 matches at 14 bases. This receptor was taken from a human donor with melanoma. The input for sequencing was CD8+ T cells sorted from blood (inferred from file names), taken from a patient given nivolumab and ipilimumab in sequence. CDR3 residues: CASSGRLAGGYQETQYF. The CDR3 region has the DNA TGTGCCAGCAGCGGGAGACTAGCGGGAGGGTACCAAGAGACCCAGTACTTC.